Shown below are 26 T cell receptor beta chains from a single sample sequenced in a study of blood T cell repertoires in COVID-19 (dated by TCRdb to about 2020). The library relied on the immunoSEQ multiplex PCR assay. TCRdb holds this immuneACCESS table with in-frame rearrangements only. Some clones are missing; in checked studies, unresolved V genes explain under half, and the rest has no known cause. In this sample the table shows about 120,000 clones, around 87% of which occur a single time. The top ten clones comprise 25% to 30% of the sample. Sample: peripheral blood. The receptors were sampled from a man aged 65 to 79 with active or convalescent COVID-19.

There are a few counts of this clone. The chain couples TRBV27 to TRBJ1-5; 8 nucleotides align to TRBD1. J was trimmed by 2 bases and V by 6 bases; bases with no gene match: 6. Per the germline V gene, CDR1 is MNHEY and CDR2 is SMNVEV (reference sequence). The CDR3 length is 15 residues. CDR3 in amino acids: CASSKQGGGNQPQHF. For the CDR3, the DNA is TGTGCCAGCAGCAAACAGGGGGGAGGCAATCAGCCCCAGCATTTT.

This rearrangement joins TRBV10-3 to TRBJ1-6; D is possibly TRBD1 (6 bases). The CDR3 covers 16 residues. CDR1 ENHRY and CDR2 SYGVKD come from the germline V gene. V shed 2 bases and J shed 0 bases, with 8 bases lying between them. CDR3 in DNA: TGTGCCATCAGTGAGGGGGGCAGCTCCTATAATTCACCCCTCCACTTT. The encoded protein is CAISEGGSSYNSPLHF.

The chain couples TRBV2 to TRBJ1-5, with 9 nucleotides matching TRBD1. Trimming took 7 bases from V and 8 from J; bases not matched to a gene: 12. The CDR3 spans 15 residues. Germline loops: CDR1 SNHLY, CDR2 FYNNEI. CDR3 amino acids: CASTEVQGAGEPQHF. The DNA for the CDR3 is TGTGCCAGCACCGAAGTACAGGGGGCTGGAGAGCCCCAGCATTTT.

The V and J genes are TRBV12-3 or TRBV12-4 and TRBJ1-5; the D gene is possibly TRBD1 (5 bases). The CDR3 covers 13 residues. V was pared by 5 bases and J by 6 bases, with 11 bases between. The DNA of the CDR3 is TGTGCCAGCAGTCCCGGGGGGAGTCAGCCCCAGCATTTT. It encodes CASSPGGSQPQHF.

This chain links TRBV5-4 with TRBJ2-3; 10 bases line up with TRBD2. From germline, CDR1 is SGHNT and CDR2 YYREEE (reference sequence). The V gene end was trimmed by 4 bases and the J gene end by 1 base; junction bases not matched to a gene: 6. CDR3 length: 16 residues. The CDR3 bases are TGTGCCAGCAGCCGCAGGGGGACTAGCGGCACAGATACGCAGTATTTT. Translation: CASSRRGTSGTDTQYF.

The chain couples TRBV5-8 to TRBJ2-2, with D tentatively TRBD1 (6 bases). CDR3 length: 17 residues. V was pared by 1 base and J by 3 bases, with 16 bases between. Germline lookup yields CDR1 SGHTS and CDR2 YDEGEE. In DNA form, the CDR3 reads TGTGCCAGCAGCTTGAGAAGATTCAGGGGAGACACCGGGGAGCTGTTTTTT. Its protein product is CASSLRRFRGDTGELFF.

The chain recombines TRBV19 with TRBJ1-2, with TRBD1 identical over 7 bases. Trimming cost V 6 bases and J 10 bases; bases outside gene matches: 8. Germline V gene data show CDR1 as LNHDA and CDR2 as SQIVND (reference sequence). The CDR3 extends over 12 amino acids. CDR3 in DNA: TGTGCCAGTAGCGACAGGGAAGATCTCTACACCTTC. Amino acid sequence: CASSDREDLYTF.

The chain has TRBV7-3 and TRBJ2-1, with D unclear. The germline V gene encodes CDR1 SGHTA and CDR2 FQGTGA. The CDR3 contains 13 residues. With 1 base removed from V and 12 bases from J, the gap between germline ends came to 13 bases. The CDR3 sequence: CASSLKAADGQFF. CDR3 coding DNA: TGTGCCAGCAGCTTAAAGGCGGCCGACGGGCAGTTCTTC.

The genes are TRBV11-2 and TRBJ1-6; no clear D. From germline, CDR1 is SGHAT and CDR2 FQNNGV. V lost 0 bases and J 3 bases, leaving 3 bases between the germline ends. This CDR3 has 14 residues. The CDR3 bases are TGTGCCAGCAGCTTAGACGGCTATAATTCACCCCTCCACTTT. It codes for CASSLDGYNSPLHF.

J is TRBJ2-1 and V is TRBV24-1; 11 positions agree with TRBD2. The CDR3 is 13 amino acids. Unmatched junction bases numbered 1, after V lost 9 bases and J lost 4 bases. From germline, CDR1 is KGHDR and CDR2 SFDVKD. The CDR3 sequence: CATGTSGYNEQFF. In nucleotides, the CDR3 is TGTGCCACCGGGACTAGCGGATACAATGAGCAGTTCTTC.

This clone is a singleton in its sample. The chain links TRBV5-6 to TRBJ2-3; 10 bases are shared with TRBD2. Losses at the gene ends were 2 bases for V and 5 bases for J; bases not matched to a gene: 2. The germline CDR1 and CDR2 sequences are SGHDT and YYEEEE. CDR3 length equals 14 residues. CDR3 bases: TGTGCCAGCAGCTTCCTAGCGGGAGTAGATACGCAGTATTTT. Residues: CASSFLAGVDTQYF.

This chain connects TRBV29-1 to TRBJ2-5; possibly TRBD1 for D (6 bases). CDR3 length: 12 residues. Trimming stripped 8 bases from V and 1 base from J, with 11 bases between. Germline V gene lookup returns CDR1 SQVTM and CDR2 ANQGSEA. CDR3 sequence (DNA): TGCAGCTCCTACAGGGCCCAAGAGACCCAGTACTTC. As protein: CSSYRAQETQYF.

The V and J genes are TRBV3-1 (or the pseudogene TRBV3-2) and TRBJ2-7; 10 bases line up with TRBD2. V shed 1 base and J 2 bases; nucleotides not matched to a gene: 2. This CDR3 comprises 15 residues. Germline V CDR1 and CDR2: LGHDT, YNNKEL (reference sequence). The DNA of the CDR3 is TGTGCCAGCAGCCAAGGAAGCGGGAGGGCCTACGAGCAGTACTTC. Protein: CASSQGSGRAYEQYF.

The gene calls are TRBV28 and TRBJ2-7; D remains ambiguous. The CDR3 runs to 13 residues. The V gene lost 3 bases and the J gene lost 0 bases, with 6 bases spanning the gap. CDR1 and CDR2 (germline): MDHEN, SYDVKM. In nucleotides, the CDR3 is TGTGCCAGCAGTTTCGCACACTCCTACGAGCAGTACTTC. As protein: CASSFAHSYEQYF. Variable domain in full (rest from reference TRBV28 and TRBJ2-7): DVKVTQSSRYLVKRTGEKVFLECVQDMDHENMFWYRQDPGLGLRLIYFSYDVKMKEKGDIPEGYSVSREKKERFSLILESASTNQTSMYLCASSFAHSYEQYFGPGTRLTVT.

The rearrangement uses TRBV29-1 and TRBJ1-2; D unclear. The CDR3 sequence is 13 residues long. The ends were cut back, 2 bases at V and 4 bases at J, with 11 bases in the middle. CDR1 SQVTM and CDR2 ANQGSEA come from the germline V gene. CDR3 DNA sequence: TGCAGCGTTGAATTAACAGCCGTCTATGGCTACACCTTC. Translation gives CSVELTAVYGYTF.

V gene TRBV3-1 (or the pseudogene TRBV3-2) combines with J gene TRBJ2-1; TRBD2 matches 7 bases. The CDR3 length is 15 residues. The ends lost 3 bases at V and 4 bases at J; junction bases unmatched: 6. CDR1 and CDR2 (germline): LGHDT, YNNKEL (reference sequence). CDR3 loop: CASSHDGRRYNEQFF. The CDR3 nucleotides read TGTGCCAGCAGCCACGACGGGAGGCGTTACAATGAGCAGTTCTTC.

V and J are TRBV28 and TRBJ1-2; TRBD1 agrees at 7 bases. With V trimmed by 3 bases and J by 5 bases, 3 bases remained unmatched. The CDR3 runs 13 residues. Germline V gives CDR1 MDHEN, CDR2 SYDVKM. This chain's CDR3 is CASSFRQGYGYTF. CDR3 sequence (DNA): TGTGCCAGCAGTTTCAGACAGGGTTATGGCTACACCTTC.

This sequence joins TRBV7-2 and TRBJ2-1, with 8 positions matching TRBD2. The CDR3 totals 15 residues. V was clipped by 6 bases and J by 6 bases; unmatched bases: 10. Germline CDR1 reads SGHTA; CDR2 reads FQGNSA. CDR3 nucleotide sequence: TGTGCCAGCAGGCCCGGGACTAGTGGTCGCAATGAGCAGTTCTTC. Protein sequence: CASRPGTSGRNEQFF.

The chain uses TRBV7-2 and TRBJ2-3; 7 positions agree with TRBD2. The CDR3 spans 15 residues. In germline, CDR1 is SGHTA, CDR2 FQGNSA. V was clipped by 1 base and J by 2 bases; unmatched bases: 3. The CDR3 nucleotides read TGTGCCAGCAGCTTAGGGGGGGGGATCACAGATACGCAGTATTTT. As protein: CASSLGGGITDTQYF.

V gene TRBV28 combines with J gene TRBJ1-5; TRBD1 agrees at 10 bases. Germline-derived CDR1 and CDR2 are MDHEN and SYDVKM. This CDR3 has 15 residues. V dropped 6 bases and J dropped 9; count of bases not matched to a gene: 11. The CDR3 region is CASRFPGQGQGPQHF. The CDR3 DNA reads TGTGCCAGCAGGTTCCCGGGACAGGGGCAAGGGCCCCAGCATTTT.

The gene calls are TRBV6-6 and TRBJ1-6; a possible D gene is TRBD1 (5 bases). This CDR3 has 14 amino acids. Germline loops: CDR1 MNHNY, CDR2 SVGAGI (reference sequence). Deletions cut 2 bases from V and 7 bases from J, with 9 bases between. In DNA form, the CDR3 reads TGTGCCAGCAGTTACAGGCAGGGAAATTCACCCCTCCACTTT. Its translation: CASSYRQGNSPLHF.

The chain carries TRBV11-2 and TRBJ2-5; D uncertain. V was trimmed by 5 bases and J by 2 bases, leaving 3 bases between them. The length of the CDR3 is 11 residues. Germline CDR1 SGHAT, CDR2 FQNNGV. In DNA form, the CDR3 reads TGTGCCAGCAGCCAACAAGAGACCCAGTACTTC. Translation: CASSQQETQYF.

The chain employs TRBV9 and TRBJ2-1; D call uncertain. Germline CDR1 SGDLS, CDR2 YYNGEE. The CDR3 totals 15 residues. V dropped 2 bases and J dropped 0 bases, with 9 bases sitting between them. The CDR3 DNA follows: TGTGCCAGCAGCGTTACAAGGAGCTCCTACAATGAGCAGTTCTTC. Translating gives CASSVTRSSYNEQFF.

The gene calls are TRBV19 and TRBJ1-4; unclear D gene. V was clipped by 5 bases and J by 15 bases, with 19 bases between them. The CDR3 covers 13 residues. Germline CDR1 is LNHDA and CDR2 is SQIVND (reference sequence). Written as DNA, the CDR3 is TGTGCCAGTAGTTCAGACCGGGTCTTCGGCTTGTTTTTT. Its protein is CASSSDRVFGLFF.

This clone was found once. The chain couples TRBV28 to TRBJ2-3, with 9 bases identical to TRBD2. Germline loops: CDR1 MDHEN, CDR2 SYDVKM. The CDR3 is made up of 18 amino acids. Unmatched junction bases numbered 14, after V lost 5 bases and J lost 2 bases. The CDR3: CASSPSGASGEYTDTQYF. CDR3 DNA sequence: TGTGCCAGCAGTCCTTCCGGGGCTAGCGGGGAGTACACAGATACGCAGTATTTT.

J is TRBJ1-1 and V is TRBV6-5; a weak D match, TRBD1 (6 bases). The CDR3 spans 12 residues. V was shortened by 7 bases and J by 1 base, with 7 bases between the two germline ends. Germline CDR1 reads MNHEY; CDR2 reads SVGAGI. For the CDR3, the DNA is TGTGCCAGCAAACAGGGGAACACTGAAGCTTTCTTT. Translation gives CASKQGNTEAFF.